The next 14 T cell receptor beta chains were all read from a single sample in a study of hypomethylating agent response in myelodysplastic syndrome. Sequenced by immunoSEQ multiplex PCR; TCRdb stores in-frame clones only, minus some. Here the sample spans approximately 4,000 clones, approximately 78% being singletons. The sample consisted of bone marrow, taken before or after starting hypomethylating agent treatment for myelodysplastic syndrome (not recorded which). Receptors originate from a human donor with myelodysplastic syndrome.

Here the CDR3 DNA reads TGTGCCAGCAGTATCGACAGGATCAATCAGCCCCAGCATTTT. Translating gives CASSIDRINQPQHF. J is TRBJ1-5 and V is TRBV2, with D possibly being TRBD1 (6 bases). Germline-derived CDR1 and CDR2 are SNHLY and FYNNEI. The CDR3 is 14 residues long. V was clipped by 5 bases and J by 3 bases, with 11 bases between them.

The CDR3 loop is CASSALSIPYEQYF. DNA for the CDR3: TGTGCCAGCAGCGCCCTGTCCATTCCCTACGAGCAGTACTTC. This chain connects TRBV5-6 to TRBJ2-7; D remains ambiguous. V lost 4 bases to trimming and J lost 2 bases, with 13 bases between them. The length of the CDR3 is 14 residues. Per germline, CDR1 SGHDT and CDR2 YYEEEE. The variable domain in full, completed from reference TRBV5-6 and TRBJ2-7, reads DAGVTQSPTHLIKTRGQQVTLRCSPKSGHDTVSWYQQALGQGPQFIFQYYEEEERQRGNFPDRFSGHQFPNYSSELNVNALLLGDSALYLCASSALSIPYEQYFGPGTRLTVT.

This chain joins TRBV7-2 and TRBJ2-2, with 9 nucleotides matching TRBD2. Germline V gene sequence: CDR1 SGHTA, CDR2 FQGNSA. This CDR3 has 16 residues. The junction had 8 bases not matched to a gene; V was cut back by 0 bases and J by 9 bases. This CDR3 reads CASSLASGSRTRELFF. CDR3 sequence (DNA): TGTGCCAGCAGCTTAGCTAGCGGGAGTCGGACTCGGGAGCTGTTTTTT.

V gene TRBV6-1 combines with J gene TRBJ1-4, with D possibly TRBD1 on 5 matching bases. The CDR3 is 14 amino acids. With 8 bases removed from V and 0 bases from J, the gap between germline ends came to 10 bases. Germline loops: CDR1 MNHNS, CDR2 SASEGT. The CDR3 DNA reads as TGTGCCAGCGGCAGACAGACAACTAATGAAAAACTGTTTTTT. Translating it yields CASGRQTTNEKLFF.

This clone was seen a single time. The chain combines TRBV4-3 with TRBJ2-2, with 9 bases lining up with TRBD1. Germline V gives CDR1 LGHNA, CDR2 YSLEER. The ends lost 5 bases at V and 7 bases at J; junction bases unmatched: 5. This CDR3 is 14 amino acids long. The CDR3 DNA reads TGCGCCAGCAGCAGGGACAGGGTTGTCGGGGAGCTGTTTTTT. Encoded protein: CASSRDRVVGELFF.

V is TRBV5-6 and J is TRBJ2-3; D is unclear. Deletions cut 4 bases from V and 4 bases from J, with 4 bases between. The CDR3 extends over 11 amino acids. Per the germline V gene, CDR1 is SGHDT and CDR2 is YYEEEE. The CDR3 is CASSGADTQYF. The DNA of the CDR3 is TGTGCCAGCAGCGGAGCAGATACGCAGTATTTT.

This chain links TRBV28 with TRBJ1-5, with D unclear. Germline CDR1 and CDR2: MDHEN and SYDVKM. The V end was cut by 8 bases, the J end by 0 bases, with 8 bases between. This CDR3 has 13 residues. The CDR3 DNA follows: TGTGCCAGCGGGCGGTTTAGCAATCAGCCCCAGCATTTT. This sequence encodes CASGRFSNQPQHF. Looking up the rest from reference TRBV28 and TRBJ1-5 gives the full variable domain: DVKVTQSSRYLVKRTGEKVFLECVQDMDHENMFWYRQDPGLGLRLIYFSYDVKMKEKGDIPEGYSVSREKKERFSLILESASTNQTSMYLCASGRFSNQPQHFGDGTRLSIL.

The chain has TRBV6-5 and TRBJ2-6, with a tentative D call TRBD1 (5 bases). Germline V gene lookup returns CDR1 MNHEY and CDR2 SVGAGI. CDR3 length: 15 amino acids. V dropped 6 bases and J dropped 2 bases, with 11 bases sitting between them. DNA of the CDR3: TGTGCCAGCAGATCCCCAGGGACTGGGGCCAACGTCCTGACTTTC. As protein: CASRSPGTGANVLTF.

The rearrangement joins TRBV27 to TRBJ2-3; D possibly uses TRBD1 or TRBD2 (5 bases each). Germline V CDR1 and CDR2: MNHEY, SMNVEV (reference sequence). Trimming shortened V by 5 bases and J by 6 bases, and 18 bases separated the two germline ends. The CDR3 has 15 amino acids. DNA of the CDR3: TGTGCCAGCAGTATACTCCGGGGCGGGCTGGATACGCAGTATTTT. Translated, it gives CASSILRGGLDTQYF.

The CDR3 sequence: CATSNRYNEQFF. DNA for the CDR3: TGTGCCACCAGCAACCGGTACAATGAGCAGTTCTTC. The gene calls are TRBV15 and TRBJ2-1, with D unclear. V lost 4 bases to trimming and J lost 4 bases, with 5 bases between them. CDR1 is LNHNV and CDR2 is YYDKDF in the germline V gene (reference sequence). The CDR3 is 12 amino acids. The variable domain in full, with the rest retrieved from reference TRBV15 and TRBJ2-1, is DAMVIQNPRYQVTQFGKPVTLSCSQTLNHNVMYWYQQKSSQAPKLLFHYYDKDFNNEADTPDNFQSRRPNTSFCFLDIRSPGLGDTAMYLCATSNRYNEQFFGPGTRLTVL.

V usage is TRBV28 and J usage is TRBJ2-2, with 12 bases that match TRBD2. Germline CDR1 reads MDHEN; CDR2 reads SYDVKM. The V and J ends lost 6 bases and 6 bases, in that order; junction bases with no gene match: 8. The CDR3 length is 16 residues. In DNA, the CDR3 is TGTGCCAGCAGGGATCGGACTAGCGGGACTGCCGGGGAGCTGTTTTTT. Its protein product is CASRDRTSGTAGELFF. Using reference TRBV28 and TRBJ2-2 for the parts outside the CDR3, the full variable domain is DVKVTQSSRYLVKRTGEKVFLECVQDMDHENMFWYRQDPGLGLRLIYFSYDVKMKEKGDIPEGYSVSREKKERFSLILESASTNQTSMYLCASRDRTSGTAGELFFGEGSRLTVL.

The rearrangement joins TRBV30 to TRBJ1-1, with D tentatively TRBD1 (5 bases). Trimming removed 2 bases at V and 3 bases at J, with 10 bases between. The CDR3 extends over 13 amino acids. Germline V gives CDR1 GTSNPN, CDR2 SVGIG (reference sequence). The CDR3 spells CAWSLGGDTEAFF. CDR3 DNA: TGTGCCTGGAGTTTGGGGGGGGACACTGAAGCTTTCTTT.

V is TRBV28 and J is TRBJ2-5; D is undetermined. Between the trimmed V and J ends, which lost 6 bases and 4 bases, there was a span of 6 bases. Germline V gene sequence: CDR1 MDHEN, CDR2 SYDVKM. CDR3 size: 11 residues. The CDR3 DNA follows: TGTGCCAGCAGAAGAGGAGAGACCCAGTACTTC. This codes for CASRRGETQYF.

This clone appeared a few times. The chain couples TRBV21-1 to TRBJ2-7; TRBD2, the D gene given by the table, was not confirmed from the DNA. TRBV21-1 is recorded as a pseudogene. The CDR3 loop spans 17 amino acids. The CDR3 DNA is TGTGCCAGCAGCAAAGAGGGGCTGACTAGAATTAGGTACGAGCAGTACTTC. Amino acids: CASSKEGLTRIRYEQYF.